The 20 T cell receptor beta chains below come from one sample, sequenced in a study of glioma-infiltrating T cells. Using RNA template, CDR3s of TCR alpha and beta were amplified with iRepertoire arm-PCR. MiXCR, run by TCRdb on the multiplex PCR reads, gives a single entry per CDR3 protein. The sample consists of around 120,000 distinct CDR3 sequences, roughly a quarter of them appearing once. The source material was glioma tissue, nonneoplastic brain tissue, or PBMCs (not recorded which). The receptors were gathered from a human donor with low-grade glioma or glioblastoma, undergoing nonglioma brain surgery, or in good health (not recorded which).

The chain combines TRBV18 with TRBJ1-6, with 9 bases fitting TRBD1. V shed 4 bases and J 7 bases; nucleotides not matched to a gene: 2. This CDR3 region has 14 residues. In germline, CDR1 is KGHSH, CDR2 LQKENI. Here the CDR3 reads CASSRDRGNSPLHF. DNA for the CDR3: TGTGCCAGCTCACGCGACAGGGGGAATTCACCCCTCCACTTT.

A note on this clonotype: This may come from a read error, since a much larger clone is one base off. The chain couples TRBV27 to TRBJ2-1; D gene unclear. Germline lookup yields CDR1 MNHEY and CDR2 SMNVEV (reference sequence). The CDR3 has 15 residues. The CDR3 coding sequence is TGTACCAGCAGATCTTTGGGCCGGAGCTCGGATGAGCAGTTCTTC. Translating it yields CTSRSLGRSSDEQFF.

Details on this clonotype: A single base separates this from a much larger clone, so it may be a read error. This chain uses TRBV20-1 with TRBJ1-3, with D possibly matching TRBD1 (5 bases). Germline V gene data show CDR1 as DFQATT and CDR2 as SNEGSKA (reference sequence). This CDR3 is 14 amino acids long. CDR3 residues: CSAALGDSGSTIYF. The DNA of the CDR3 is TGCAGTGCTGCGCTCGGGGACTCTGGAAGCACCATATATTTT.

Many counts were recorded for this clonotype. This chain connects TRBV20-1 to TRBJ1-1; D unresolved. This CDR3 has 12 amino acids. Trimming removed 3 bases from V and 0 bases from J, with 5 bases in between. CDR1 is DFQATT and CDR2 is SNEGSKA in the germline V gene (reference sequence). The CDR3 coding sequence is TGCAGTGCTAGGGAGATGAACACTGAAGCTTTCTTT. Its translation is CSAREMNTEAFF.

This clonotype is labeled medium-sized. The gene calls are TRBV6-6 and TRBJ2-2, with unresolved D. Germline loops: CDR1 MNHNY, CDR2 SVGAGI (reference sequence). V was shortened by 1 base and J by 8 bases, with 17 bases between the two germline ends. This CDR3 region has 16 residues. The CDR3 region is CASSYLRTAQDGELFF. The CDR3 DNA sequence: TGTGCCAGCAGTTACTTGCGGACGGCTCAGGATGGGGAGCTGTTTTTT.

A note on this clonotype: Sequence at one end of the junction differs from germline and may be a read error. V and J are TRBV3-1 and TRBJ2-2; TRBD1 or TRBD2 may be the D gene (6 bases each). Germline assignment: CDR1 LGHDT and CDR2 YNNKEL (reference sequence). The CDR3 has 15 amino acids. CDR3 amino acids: CASSHGTLNTGGLFF. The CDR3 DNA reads TGTGCCAGCAGCCACGGGACACTGAACACCGGGGGGCTGTTTTTT.

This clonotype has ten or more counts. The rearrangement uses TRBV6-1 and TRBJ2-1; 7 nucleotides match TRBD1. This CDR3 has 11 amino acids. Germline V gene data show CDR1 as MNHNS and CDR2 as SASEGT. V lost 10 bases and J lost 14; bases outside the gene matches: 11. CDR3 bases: TGTGCCACCCGGGTAGGGACAGCGGAGTTCTTC. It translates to CATRVGTAEFF.

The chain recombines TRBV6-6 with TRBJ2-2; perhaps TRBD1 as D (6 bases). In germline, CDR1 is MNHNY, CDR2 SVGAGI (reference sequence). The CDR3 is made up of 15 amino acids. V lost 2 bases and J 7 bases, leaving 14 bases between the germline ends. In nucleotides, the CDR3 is TGTGCCAGCAGTTACAGCAGGACAGTGGGCGGGGAGCTGTTTTTT. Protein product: CASSYSRTVGGELFF.

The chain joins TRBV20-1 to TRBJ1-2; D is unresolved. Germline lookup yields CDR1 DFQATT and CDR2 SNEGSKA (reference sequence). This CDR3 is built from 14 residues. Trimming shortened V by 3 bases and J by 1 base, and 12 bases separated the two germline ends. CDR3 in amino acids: CSARAGVSNYGYTF. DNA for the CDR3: TGCAGTGCTAGGGCGGGAGTTAGTAACTATGGCTACACCTTC.

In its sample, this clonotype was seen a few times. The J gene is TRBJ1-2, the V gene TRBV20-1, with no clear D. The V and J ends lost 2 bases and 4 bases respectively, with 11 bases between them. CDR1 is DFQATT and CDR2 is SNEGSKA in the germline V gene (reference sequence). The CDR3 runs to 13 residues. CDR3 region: CSARYYKGYGYTF. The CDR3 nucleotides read TGCAGTGCTAGATATTATAAAGGCTATGGCTACACCTTC.

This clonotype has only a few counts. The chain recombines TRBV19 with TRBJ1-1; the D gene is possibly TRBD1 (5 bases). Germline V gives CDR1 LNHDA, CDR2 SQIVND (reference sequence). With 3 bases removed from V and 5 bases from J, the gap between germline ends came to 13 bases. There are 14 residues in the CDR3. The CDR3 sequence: CASSMAQGWTEAFF. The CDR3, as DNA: TGTGCCAGTAGTATGGCTCAGGGTTGGACTGAAGCTTTCTTT.

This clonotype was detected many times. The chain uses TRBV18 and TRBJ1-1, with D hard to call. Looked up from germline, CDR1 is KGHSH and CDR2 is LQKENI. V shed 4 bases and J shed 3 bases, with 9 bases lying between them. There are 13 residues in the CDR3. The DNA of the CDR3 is TGTGCCAGCTCACTTAACGGGTACACTGAAGCTTTCTTT. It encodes CASSLNGYTEAFF.

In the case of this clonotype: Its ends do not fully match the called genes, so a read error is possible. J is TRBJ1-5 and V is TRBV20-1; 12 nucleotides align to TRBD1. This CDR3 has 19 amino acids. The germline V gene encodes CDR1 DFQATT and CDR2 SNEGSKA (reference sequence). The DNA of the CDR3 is TGCAGTTCTAGTGATCCCGGGACAGGGGGCACTCATAGCAATCAGCCCCAGCATTTT. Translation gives CSSSDPGTGGTHSNQPQHF.

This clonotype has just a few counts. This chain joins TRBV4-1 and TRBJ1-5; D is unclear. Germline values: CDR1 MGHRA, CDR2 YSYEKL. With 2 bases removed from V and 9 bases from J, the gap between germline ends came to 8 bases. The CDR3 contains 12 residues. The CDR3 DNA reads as TGCGCCAGCAGCCAAAGTCCGGGGCCCCAGCATTTT. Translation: CASSQSPGPQHF.

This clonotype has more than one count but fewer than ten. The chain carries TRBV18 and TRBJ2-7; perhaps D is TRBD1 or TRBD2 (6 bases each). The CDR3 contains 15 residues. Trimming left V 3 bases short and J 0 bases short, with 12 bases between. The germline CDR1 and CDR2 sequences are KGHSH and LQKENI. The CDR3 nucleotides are TGTGCCAGCTCACCGGGGGGACACCCCTCCTACGAGCAGTACGTC. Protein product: CASSPGGHPSYEQYV.

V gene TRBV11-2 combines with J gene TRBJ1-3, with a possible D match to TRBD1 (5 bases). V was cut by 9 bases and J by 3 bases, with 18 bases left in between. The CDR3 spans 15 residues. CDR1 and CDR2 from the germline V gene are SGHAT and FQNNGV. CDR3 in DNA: TGTGCCAGAACGGGACGAGGGAGAGATGGAAACACCATATATTTT. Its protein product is CARTGRGRDGNTIYF.

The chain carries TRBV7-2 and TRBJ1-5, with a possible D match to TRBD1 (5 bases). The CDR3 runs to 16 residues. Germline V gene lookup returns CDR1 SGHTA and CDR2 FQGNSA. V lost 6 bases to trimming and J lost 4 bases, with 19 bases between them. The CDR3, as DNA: TGTGCCAGCAGAGAGGGGAGGCAGGGCCTTAATCAGCCCCAGCATTTT. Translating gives CASREGRQGLNQPQHF.

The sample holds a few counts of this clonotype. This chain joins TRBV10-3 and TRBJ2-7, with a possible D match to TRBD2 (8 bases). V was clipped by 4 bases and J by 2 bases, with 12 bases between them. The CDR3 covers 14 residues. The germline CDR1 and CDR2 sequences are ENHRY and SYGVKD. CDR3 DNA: TGTGCCATCAGTGCGGGGGGGACAGCCTACGAGCAGTACGTC. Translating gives CAISAGGTAYEQYV.

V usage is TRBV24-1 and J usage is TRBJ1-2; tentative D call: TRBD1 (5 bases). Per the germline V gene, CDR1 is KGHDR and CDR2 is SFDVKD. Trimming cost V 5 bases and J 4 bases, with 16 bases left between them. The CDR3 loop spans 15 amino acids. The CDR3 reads CATSAGDPALYGYTF. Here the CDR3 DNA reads TGTGCCACCAGTGCCGGGGACCCAGCCCTCTATGGCTACACCTTC.

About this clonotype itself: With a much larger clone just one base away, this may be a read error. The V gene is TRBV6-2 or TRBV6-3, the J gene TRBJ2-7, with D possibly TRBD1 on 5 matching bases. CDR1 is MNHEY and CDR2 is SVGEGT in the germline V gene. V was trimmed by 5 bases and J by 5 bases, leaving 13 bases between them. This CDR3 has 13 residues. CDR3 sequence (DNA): TGTGCCAGCAGTGACAAGGGGTGGGACGAGCAGTACGTC. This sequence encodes CASSDKGWDEQYV.